What follows are 17 T cell receptor beta chains derived from one specimen sequenced in a study of a mutant IDH1 vaccine in newly diagnosed glioma. These receptors' targets are unknown. The time point is: week 35, safety follow-up. Each vaccine dose was 300 ug of mutant IDH1 20-mer peptide, with topical imiquimod. Method: immunoSEQ multiplex PCR; TCRdb's copy keeps in-frame clones and lacks some. This sample has 35,000 to 45,000 clones; roughly 84% occur once, and the top ten carry roughly 5%. The sample consisted of PBMCs, taken from a glioma patient whose treatment included an IDH1 peptide vaccine. These receptors originate from a woman in her forties or fifties with glioma.

V is TRBV7-8 and J is TRBJ2-7; D not certain. CDR1 is SGHVS, CDR2 FQNEAQ, per germline. Trimming pared 5 bases from V and 6 bases from J, leaving 11 bases between. The CDR3 extends over 12 amino acids. The CDR3 reads CASSDQSPEQYF. DNA of the CDR3: TGTGCCAGCAGCGACCAATCCCCCGAGCAGTACTTC.

V is TRBV7-2 and J is TRBJ1-1, with a weak D call TRBD1 (5 bases). V lost 10 bases and J lost 1, with 16 bases in between. The CDR3 covers 14 residues. CDR1 and CDR2 (germline): SGHTA, FQGNSA. The chain's CDR3 is CATTSDRWNTEAFF. Here the CDR3 DNA reads TGTGCCACCACCTCCGACAGATGGAACACTGAAGCTTTCTTT.

This sequence joins TRBV7-9 and TRBJ1-2; no firm D call. V lost 1 base and J 4 bases, leaving 10 bases between the germline ends. The CDR3 is 14 residues long. Germline CDR1 is SEHNR and CDR2 is FQNEAQ (reference sequence). CDR3 nucleotide sequence: TGTGCCAGCAGCTTAGAGGGTTTTGGCTATGGCTACACCTTC. Translating it yields CASSLEGFGYGYTF.

The V call is TRBV6-5, the J call TRBJ1-2; TRBD1 might be the D (6 bases). Germline V gives CDR1 MNHEY, CDR2 SVGAGI. The CDR3 length is 14 residues. The ends were cut back, 0 bases at V and 6 bases at J, with 11 bases in the middle. The CDR3 loop is CASSYSGTGNGYTF. In nucleotides, the CDR3 is TGTGCCAGCAGTTACTCGGGAACAGGGAATGGCTACACCTTC.

This chain links TRBV7-2 with TRBJ2-5, with 7 bases matching TRBD2. The CDR3 is 13 amino acids. The ends lost 4 bases at V and 2 bases at J; junction bases unmatched: 1. CDR1 SGHTA and CDR2 FQGNSA come from the germline V gene. In DNA form, the CDR3 reads TGTGCCAGCAGCTGGGAGGGTCAAGAGACCCAGTACTTC. Its translation: CASSWEGQETQYF.

The genes are TRBV7-2 and TRBJ1-2; 8 bases fit TRBD1. The V gene's germline CDR1 is SGHTA and CDR2 FQGNSA. The CDR3 has 13 amino acids. The trim removed 5 bases at V and 6 bases at J, leaving 5 bases unmatched. CDR3 coding DNA: TGTGCCAGCAGCGCGCAGGGGGCCCATGGCTACACCTTC. Translated: CASSAQGAHGYTF.

The chain links TRBV5-1 to TRBJ2-2; no clear D. The CDR3 spans 14 residues. The V gene lost 0 bases and the J gene lost 3 bases, with 6 bases spanning the gap. Germline lookup yields CDR1 SGHRS and CDR2 YFSETQ. CDR3 bases: TGCGCCAGCAGCTTGGAGGCCTACACCGGGGAGCTGTTTTTT. Protein: CASSLEAYTGELFF.

V and J are TRBV7-2 and TRBJ2-3; D is ambiguous. The length of the CDR3 is 11 residues. Germline CDR1 reads SGHTA; CDR2 reads FQGNSA. V shed 3 bases and J shed 4 bases, with 2 bases lying between them. The CDR3 sequence: CASSLADTQYF. CDR3 DNA: TGTGCCAGCAGCTTGGCAGATACGCAGTATTTT.

This clone occurred a few times. V is TRBV20-1 and J is TRBJ1-1, with D hard to call. CDR1 is DFQATT, CDR2 SNEGSKA, per germline (reference sequence). V dropped 2 bases and J dropped 1 base, with 2 bases sitting between them. The CDR3 length is 11 residues. The CDR3 here is CSARPNTEAFF. As DNA, the CDR3 is TGCAGTGCTAGACCGAACACTGAAGCTTTCTTT.

The chain uses TRBV30 and TRBJ1-6, with 7 bases identical to TRBD1. CDR1 and CDR2 (germline): GTSNPN, SVGIG (reference sequence). V gave up 5 bases and J gave up 9 bases; unmatched junction bases: 10. This CDR3 spans 14 amino acids. For the CDR3, the DNA is TGTGCCTGGGGCCCGACAGGGAGTGGTTCACCCCTCCACTTT. Protein: CAWGPTGSGSPLHF. The full variable domain, rest sourced from reference TRBV30 and TRBJ1-6, is SQTIHQWPATLVQPVGSPLSLECTVEGTSNPNLYWYRQAAGRGLQLLFYSVGIGQISSEVPQNLSASRPQDRQFILSSKKLLLSDSGFYLCAWGPTGSGSPLHFGNGTRLTVT.

The V gene is TRBV6-5, the J gene TRBJ1-3; D gene ambiguous. The CDR3 is 14 residues long. Trimming pared 7 bases from V and 0 bases from J, leaving 10 bases between. Germline CDR1 is MNHEY and CDR2 is SVGAGI. Written as DNA, the CDR3 is TGTGCCAGCACCCGATCTGGCTCTGGAAACACCATATATTTT. It is translated as CASTRSGSGNTIYF.

V gene TRBV10-1 combines with J gene TRBJ2-7; D is possibly TRBD1 or TRBD2 (7 bases each). Trimming pared 2 bases from V and 7 bases from J, leaving 15 bases between. The CDR3 sequence is 14 residues long. From germline, CDR1 is WNHNN and CDR2 SYGVQD (reference sequence). The CDR3 nucleotides read TGCGCCAGCAGTGAGGACAGGGAGGGAAGGGAGCAGTACTTC. Amino acids: CASSEDREGREQYF.

The chain combines TRBV27 with TRBJ2-7; D not resolved. The CDR3 consists of 13 residues. The V gene's germline CDR1 is MNHEY and CDR2 SMNVEV (reference sequence). With 2 bases removed from V and 5 bases from J, the gap between germline ends came to 10 bases. CDR3 DNA: TGTGCCAGCAGTTTAATGCCAGGTAACGAGCAGTACTTC. Its translation: CASSLMPGNEQYF.

This clone has a single count. The J gene is TRBJ1-2, the V gene TRBV5-4; D perhaps matches TRBD1 (5 bases). This CDR3 is built from 14 residues. V lost 0 bases and J 4 bases, leaving 10 bases between the germline ends. From germline, CDR1 is SGHNT and CDR2 YYREEE (reference sequence). Written as DNA, the CDR3 is TGTGCCAGCAGCTTGGAGTGGGGCAGCTATGGCTACACCTTC. Translated: CASSLEWGSYGYTF.

The V call is TRBV4-3, the J call TRBJ1-5, with D perhaps matching TRBD1 (6 bases). Trimming removed 6 bases at V and 0 bases at J, with 12 bases between. The CDR3 consists of 15 residues. Germline V gene sequence: CDR1 LGHNA, CDR2 YSLEER. This chain's CDR3 is CASRPGQYSNQPQHF. The CDR3 coding sequence is TGCGCCAGCAGGCCTGGACAGTATAGCAATCAGCCCCAGCATTTT.

The rearrangement uses TRBV29-1 and TRBJ2-3; D might be TRBD1 or TRBD2, each matching 5 bases. The CDR3 has 14 residues. The V end lost 1 base, the J end lost 4 bases, and 12 bases lay between the germline ends. The germline CDR1 and CDR2 sequences are SQVTM and ANQGSEA. CDR3 in DNA: TGCAGCGTTGAAGGGGGGTATGAGGCAGATACGCAGTATTTT. It is translated as CSVEGGYEADTQYF.

This chain uses TRBV2 with TRBJ2-7; D is ambiguous. V lost 3 bases to trimming and J lost 3 bases, with 3 bases between them. CDR1 is SNHLY and CDR2 is FYNNEI in the germline V gene. The CDR3 length is 11 residues. CDR3 DNA sequence: TGTGCCAGCAGTGAGATCTACGAGCAGTACTTC. This codes for CASSEIYEQYF.